This is a list of T cell receptor beta chains from one sample in a study of spatial heterogeneity in lung cancer. TCRdb passed the 5' RACE reads through MiXCR, listing each CDR3 protein once. The table has around 89,000 distinct CDR3 sequences, 10% to 15% seen once; the top ten hold more than 40%. The sample in question was PBMCs, obtained at surgery. The receptors stem from a male donor with early-stage non-small cell lung cancer. The CDR3 runs from the conserved cysteine through the conserved F or W. Fields, in order: clone size, J gene, V gene, D gene, CDR3 protein, CDR3 DNA. A D gene is named only where the DNA matches it firmly. Rows may omit the clone size; those that give it use once, few, many or a size class.

few,TRBJ2-7,TRBV5-5,-,CASSLATGFTEQYF,TGTGCCAGCAGCTTGGCTACAGGGTTTACCGAGCAGTACTTC
few,TRBJ2-1,TRBV11-2,TRBD2,CASSLATSGSYEQFF,TGTGCCAGCAGCTTAGCCACTAGCGGGAGCTATGAGCAGTTCTTC
many,TRBJ2-5,TRBV6-6,-,CASSYSIGVYQETQYF,TGTGCCAGCAGTTACTCCATAGGGGTGTACCAAGAGACCCAGTACTTC
few,TRBJ2-3,TRBV20-1,TRBD2,CSATLNVPTSGRGSTDTQYF,TGCAGTGCCACCCTTAATGTGCCGACTAGCGGGAGAGGGAGCACAGATACGCAGTATTTT
-,TRBJ1-6,TRBV3-1,-,CASSRQGGRNEDYNSPLHF,TGTGCCAGCAGCAGACAAGGGGGGCGAAACGAAGATTATAATTCACCCCTCCACTTT
many,TRBJ2-7,TRBV9,TRBD2,CASSEGGSSYEQYF,TGTGCCAGCAGCGAGGGAGGGAGCTCCTACGAGCAGTACTTC
-,TRBJ2-1,TRBV20-1,-,CSARGPAVNEQFF,TGCAGTGCTAGAGGACCCGCTGTCAATGAGCAGTTCTTC
few,TRBJ1-1,TRBV18,TRBD1,CASSYYRDRGTFF,TGTGCCAGCTCATATTACCGGGACAGGGGGACTTTCTTT
-,TRBJ2-1,TRBV7-2,-,CASSLRRNEQFF,TGTGCCAGCAGCTTAAGGCGAAATGAGCAGTTCTTC
-,TRBJ2-3,TRBV11-2,TRBD2,CASSRAGGPGDTQYF,TGTGCCAGCAGCAGAGCGGGGGGCCCTGGAGATACGCAGTATTTT
-,TRBJ2-7,TRBV25-1,-,CASSAPLGVSYEQYF,TGTGCCAGCAGTGCCCCCCTTGGCGTCTCCTACGAGCAGTACTTC
-,TRBJ2-3,TRBV11-2,TRBD2,CASSPGGRLSTDTQYF,TGTGCCAGCAGCCCGGGGGGGCGTTTAAGCACAGATACGCAGTATTTT
-,TRBJ2-3,TRBV18,TRBD1,CASSPPGQGTDTQYF,TGTGCCAGCTCACCACCGGGACAGGGGACAGATACGCAGTATTTT
many,TRBJ2-1,TRBV6-1,-,CASTLWGANEQFF,TGTGCCAGCACTCTCTGGGGGGCCAATGAGCAGTTCTTC
-,TRBJ2-7,TRBV6-2/TRBV6-3,TRBD2,CASSYDGSGNRDEQYF,TGTGCCAGCAGTTACGATGGTAGCGGGAATCGCGACGAGCAGTACTTC
-,TRBJ1-1,TRBV3-1,-,CASSQVWTAADVTEAFF,TGTGCCAGCAGCCAAGTTTGGACCGCAGCGGATGTCACTGAAGCTTTCTTT
few,TRBJ2-3,TRBV28,TRBD2,CATRGPSGRAGDTQYF,TGTGCCACCCGCGGCCCTAGCGGGAGGGCAGGGGATACGCAGTATTTT
-,TRBJ2-2,TRBV12-3/TRBV12-4,TRBD1,CASSHPGTGGNWELFF,TGTGCCAGCAGTCATCCCGGGACAGGGGGCAACTGGGAGCTGTTTTTT
many,TRBJ2-7,TRBV7-6,-,CASSLARGVSYEQYF,TGTGCCAGCAGCTTAGCCCGTGGGGTCTCCTACGAGCAGTACTTC
few,TRBJ2-5,TRBV7-2,-,CASRQGLETQYF,TGTGCCAGCAGGCAAGGATTGGAGACCCAGTACTTC
many,TRBJ2-2,TRBV12-3/TRBV12-4,-,CASRPGNANTGELFF,TGTGCCAGCAGGCCGGGAAACGCGAACACCGGGGAGCTGTTTTTT
-,TRBJ2-7,TRBV5-1,-,CARSPKVQTPARNEQYF,TGCGCCCGCAGCCCCAAGGTACAGACACCCGCCCGCAACGAGCAGTACTTC
-,TRBJ2-2,TRBV28,-,CASSLATGELFF,TGTGCCAGCAGTCTGGCCACCGGGGAGCTGTTTTTT